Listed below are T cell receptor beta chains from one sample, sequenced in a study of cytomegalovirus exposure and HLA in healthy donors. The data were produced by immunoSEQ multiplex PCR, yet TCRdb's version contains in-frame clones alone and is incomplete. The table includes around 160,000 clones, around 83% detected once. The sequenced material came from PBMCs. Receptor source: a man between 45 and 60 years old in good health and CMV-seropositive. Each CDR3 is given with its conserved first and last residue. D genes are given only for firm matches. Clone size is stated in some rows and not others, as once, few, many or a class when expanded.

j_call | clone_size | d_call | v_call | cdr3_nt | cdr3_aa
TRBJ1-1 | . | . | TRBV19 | TGTGCCGTAAACTCAGGGGTCGGAGAAGCTTTCTTT | CAVNSGVGEAFF
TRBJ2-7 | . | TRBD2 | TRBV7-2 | TGTGCCAGCAGCTTATTTAGCGGGGGGTCCCGGGAGCAGTACTTC | CASSLFSGGSREQYF
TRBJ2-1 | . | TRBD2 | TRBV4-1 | TGCGCCAGCAGCCAAGATCGGGGGGGGGACAACAATGAGCAGTTCTTC | CASSQDRGGDNNEQFF
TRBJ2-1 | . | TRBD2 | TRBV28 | TGTGCCAGCAGTAGGACGACAGGACCACTAGCGGGAGCTGAGCAGTTCTTC | CASSRTTGPLAGAEQFF
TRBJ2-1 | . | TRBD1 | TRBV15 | TGTGCCACCAGCAGAACAGGGGTACGGTCCTACAATGAGCAGTTCTTC | CATSRTGVRSYNEQFF
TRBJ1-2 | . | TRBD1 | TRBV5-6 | TGTGCCAGCAGCTTGGAGACTGGACAGGGGAGAACTCGCTATGGCTACACCTTC | CASSLETGQGRTRYGYTF
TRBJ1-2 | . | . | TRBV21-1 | TGTGCCAGCAGCAACGGCGGCACCTATGGCTACACCTTC | CASSNGGTYGYTF
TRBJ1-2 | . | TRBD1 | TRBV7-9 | TGTGCCAGCAGCCCTTCGGGACAGGGTGGGTATGGCTACACCTTC | CASSPSGQGGYGYTF
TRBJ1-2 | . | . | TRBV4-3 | TGCGCCAGCAGCCAAGATACGGGGGGAATCTATGGCTACACCTTC | CASSQDTGGIYGYTF
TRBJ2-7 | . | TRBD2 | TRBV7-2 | TGTGCCAGCAGCCTTAGCGGGGGCATCTACGAGCAGTACTTC | CASSLSGGIYEQYF
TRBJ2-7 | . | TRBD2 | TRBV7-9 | TGTGCCAGCAGCTTAAGCGGGATCCTTAGGTCTCCCAGCCACGAGCAGTACTTC | CASSLSGILRSPSHEQYF
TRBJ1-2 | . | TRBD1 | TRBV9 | TGTGCCAGCAGCGTTTCCAGGGGGCCGGTCTATGGCTACACCTTC | CASSVSRGPVYGYTF
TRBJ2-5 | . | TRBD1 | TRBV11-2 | TGTGCCAGCAGCTTAACGGGACAGGGTCGAGAGACCCAGTACTTC | CASSLTGQGRETQYF
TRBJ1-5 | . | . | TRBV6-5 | TGTGCCAGCAGTGTAAGTAGAGAGAACGGGCAGCCCCAGCATTTT | CASSVSRENGQPQHF
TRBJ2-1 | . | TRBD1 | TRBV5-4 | TGTGCCAGCAGCCTGCTACAGGGGGCTTTGAGTAATGAGCAGTTCTTC | CASSLLQGALSNEQFF
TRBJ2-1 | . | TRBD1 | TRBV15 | TGTGCCACCAGCCCCGACAGGGGGCCCGCTGAGCAGTTCTTC | CATSPDRGPAEQFF
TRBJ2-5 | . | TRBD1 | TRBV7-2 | TGTGCCAGCAGCCTACGGACAGGGGCCTACCAAGAGACCCAGTACTTC | CASSLRTGAYQETQYF
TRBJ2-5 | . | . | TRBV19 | TGTGCCAGTAGTACTGGGAGGGGGGGCAGGGAGACCCAGTACTTC | CASSTGRGGRETQYF
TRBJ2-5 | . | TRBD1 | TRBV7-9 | TGTTCCAGCAGCTTAGGAGACAGGGGTACGGAGACCCAGTACTTC | CSSSLGDRGTETQYF
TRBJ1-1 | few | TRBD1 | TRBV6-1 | TGTGCCAGCACGACAGGGGCGGACACTGAAGCTTTCTTT | CASTTGADTEAFF
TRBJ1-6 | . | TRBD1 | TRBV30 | TGTGCCTGGAGTGTAGGACAGGGGGCGAGAGGGTCACCCCTCCACTTT | CAWSVGQGARGSPLHF
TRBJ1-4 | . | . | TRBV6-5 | TGTGAACCCTATCATTCCGAAAAACTGTTTTTT | CEPYHSEKLFF
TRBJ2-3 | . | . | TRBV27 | TGTGCCAGCAGTTTAAACCTAGCGAAGGGTATGACGCAGTATTTT | CASSLNLAKGMTQYF
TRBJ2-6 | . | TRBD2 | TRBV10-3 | TGTGCCATCAGCGGGACTAGCGGGAGGTCCTCCTCTGGGGCCAACGTCCTGACTTTC | CAISGTSGRSSSGANVLTF
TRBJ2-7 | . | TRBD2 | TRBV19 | TGTGCCAGTAGTATATTTAGCGGGAGTCTCTACGAGCAGTACTTC | CASSIFSGSLYEQYF
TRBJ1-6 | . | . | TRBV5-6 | TGTGCCAGCAGCTTTCGCGGAAATAATTCACCCCTCCACTTT | CASSFRGNNSPLHF
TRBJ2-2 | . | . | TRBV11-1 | TGTGCCAGCAGCTTCCCCCCGGGCAGGGGCACCGGGGAGCTGTTTTTT | CASSFPPGRGTGELFF
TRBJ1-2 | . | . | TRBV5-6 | TGTGCCAGCAGCTCTTTATCCTATGGCTACACCTTC | CASSSLSYGYTF
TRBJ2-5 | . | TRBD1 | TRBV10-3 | TGTGCCATCAGCACCGGGACAGACCGACAAGAGACCCAGTACTTC | CAISTGTDRQETQYF
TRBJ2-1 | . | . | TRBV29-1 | TGCAGCGTGCGCCTTTACAGGGAACCCTACAATGAGCAGTTCTTC | CSVRLYREPYNEQFF
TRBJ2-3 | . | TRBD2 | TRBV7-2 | TGTGCCAGCAGCTTGGGACTAGCGGGGGGCTTTCGCACAGATACGCAGTATTTT | CASSLGLAGGFRTDTQYF
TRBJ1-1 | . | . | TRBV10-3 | TGTGCCATCAGTGACGAGGGTCCTGAAGCTTTCTTT | CAISDEGPEAFF
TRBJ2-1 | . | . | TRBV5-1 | TGCGCCAGCAGCTTGGTAGTTCTAGCTGGGTCCTACAATGAGCAGTTCTTC | CASSLVVLAGSYNEQFF
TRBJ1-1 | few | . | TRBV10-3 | TGTGCCATACGAACCGGGACAAAAACTGAAGCTTTCTTT | CAIRTGTKTEAFF
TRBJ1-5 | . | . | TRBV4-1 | TGCGCCAGCAGCTTCCGAGGGGAGGTGGGTCAGCCCCAGCATTTT | CASSFRGEVGQPQHF
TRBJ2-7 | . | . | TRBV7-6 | TGTGCCAGCAGCTTAGTTCCGGGGGATGGCGAGCAGTACTTC | CASSLVPGDGEQYF
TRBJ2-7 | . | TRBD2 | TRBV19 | TGTGCCAGTAGTATTTCCGCGGGGGGGCCCTACGAGCAGTACTTC | CASSISAGGPYEQYF
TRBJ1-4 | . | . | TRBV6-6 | TGTGCCAGCGCTATGAGAGCTAATGAAAAACTGTTTTTT | CASAMRANEKLFF
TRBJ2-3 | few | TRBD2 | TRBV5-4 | TGTGCCAGTAGACTAGCGGGGGCTCAATTTCCTAGCACAGATACGCAGTATTTT | CASRLAGAQFPSTDTQYF
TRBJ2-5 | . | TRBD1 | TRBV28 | TGTGCCAGCAGTAGCATTGGGACAGGGAACCAAGAGACCCAGTACTTC | CASSSIGTGNQETQYF
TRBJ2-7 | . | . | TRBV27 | TGTGCCAGCAGTCCCCGACAGCCCCACTACGAGCAGTACTTC | CASSPRQPHYEQYF
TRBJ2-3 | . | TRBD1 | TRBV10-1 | TGCGCCAGCAGTGAGTCTGTCCTGGTAGGGACAGGGGGCTCAGATACGCAGTATTTT | CASSESVLVGTGGSDTQYF
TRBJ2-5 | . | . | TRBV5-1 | TGCGCCACCAAGGGGTCAGGGGAAGAGACCCAGTACTTC | CATKGSGEETQYF
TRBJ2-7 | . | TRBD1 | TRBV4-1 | TGCGCCAGCAGCCAAGGACAGGGGGCAGGGTACGAGCAGTACTTC | CASSQGQGAGYEQYF
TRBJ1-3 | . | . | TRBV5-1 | TGCGCCAGCAGCTTGGGGGAGACAGGTGGAAACACCATATATTTT | CASSLGETGGNTIYF
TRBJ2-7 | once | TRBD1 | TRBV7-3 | TGTGCCAGCAGCTTCGGGACAGGGGAGAACGAGCAGTACTTC | CASSFGTGENEQYF